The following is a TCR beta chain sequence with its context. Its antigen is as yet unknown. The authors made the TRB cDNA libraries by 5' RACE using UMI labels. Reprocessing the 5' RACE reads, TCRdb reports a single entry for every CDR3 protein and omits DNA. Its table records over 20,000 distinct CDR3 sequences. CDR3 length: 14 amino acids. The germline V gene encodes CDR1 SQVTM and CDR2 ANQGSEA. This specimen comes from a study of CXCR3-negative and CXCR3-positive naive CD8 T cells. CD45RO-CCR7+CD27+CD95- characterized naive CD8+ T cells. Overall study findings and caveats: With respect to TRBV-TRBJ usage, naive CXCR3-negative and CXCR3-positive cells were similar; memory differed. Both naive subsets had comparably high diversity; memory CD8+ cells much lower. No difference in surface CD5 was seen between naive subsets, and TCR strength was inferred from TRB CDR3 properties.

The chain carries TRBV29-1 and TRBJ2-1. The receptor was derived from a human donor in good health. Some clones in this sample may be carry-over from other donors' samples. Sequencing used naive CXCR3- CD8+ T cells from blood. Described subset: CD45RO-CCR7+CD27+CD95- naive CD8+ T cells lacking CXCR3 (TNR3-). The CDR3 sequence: CSVESVSSYNEQFF.